The 13 T cell receptor beta chains below all came from one sample that was sequenced in a study of blood T cell repertoires in COVID-19. TCRdb's copy holds only in-frame clones and misses some; the assay was immunoSEQ multiplex PCR. The sample has some 240,000 clones; 85% are singletons. What was sequenced was PBMCs or T cells enriched from blood (not recorded which). These TCRs come from a woman aged 50 to 65 who had been exposed to COVID-19.

J is TRBJ1-5 and V is TRBV11-2; D remains ambiguous. The CDR3 covers 14 residues. Germline CDR1 reads SGHAT; CDR2 reads FQNNGV. The V end was cut by 0 bases, the J end by 7 bases, with 10 bases between. The CDR3 region has the DNA TGTGCCAGCAGCTTAGAGGGCCGGCGCCAGCCCCAGCATTTT. Its translation is CASSLEGRRQPQHF.

In this sample, this clone turned up once. The chain has TRBV7-2 and TRBJ1-6, with a possible D match to TRBD1 (6 bases). Per germline, CDR1 SGHTA and CDR2 FQGNSA. The V gene lost 1 base and the J gene lost 8 bases, with 9 bases spanning the gap. This CDR3 region has 14 residues. Here the CDR3 DNA reads TGTGCCAGCAGCTTAGAGGGGGTTGATTCACCCCTCCACTTT. Residues: CASSLEGVDSPLHF.

The chain has TRBV29-1 and TRBJ1-1, with a weak D call TRBD1 (6 bases). Germline lookup yields CDR1 SQVTM and CDR2 ANQGSEA. Trimming cost V 7 bases and J 3 bases, with 9 bases left between them. The length of the CDR3 is 11 residues. The CDR3 DNA sequence: TGCAGCGCGGACAGATACACTGAAGCTTTCTTT. Translating it yields CSADRYTEAFF.

This chain uses TRBV10-1 with TRBJ1-3; no clear D gene. Germline lookup yields CDR1 WNHNN and CDR2 SYGVQD (reference sequence). V lost 3 bases to trimming and J lost 0 bases, with 12 bases between them. The CDR3 spans 16 residues. CDR3 region: CASSETRAPSGNTIYF. DNA of the CDR3: TGCGCCAGCAGTGAAACGCGAGCCCCCTCTGGAAACACCATATATTTT.

This chain links TRBV28 with TRBJ2-7; 10 nucleotides match TRBD1. Looked up from germline, CDR1 is MDHEN and CDR2 is SYDVKM. This CDR3 region has 17 residues. Germline trimming cut 2 bases from V and 1 base from J; bases unmatched to any gene: 8. CDR3 sequence reads: CASSLVGTGEWSYEQYF. In nucleotides, the CDR3 is TGTGCCAGCAGTTTAGTGGGGACAGGGGAATGGTCCTACGAGCAGTACTTC.

The chain's CDR3 is CASSLAGLSDTQYF. CDR3 in DNA: TGTGCCAGCAGCTTGGCGGGACTAAGCGATACGCAGTATTTT. The gene calls are TRBV5-4 and TRBJ2-3; 7 nucleotides match TRBD2. The germline V gene has CDR1 SGHNT and CDR2 YYREEE (reference sequence). The CDR3 runs 14 residues. Trimming removed 0 bases from V and 6 bases from J; junction bases left unmatched: 4. Using reference TRBV5-4 and TRBJ2-3 for the parts outside the CDR3, the full variable domain is ETGVTQSPTHLIKTRGQQVTLRCSSQSGHNTVSWYQQALGQGPQFIFQYYREEENGRGNFPPRFSGLQFPNYSSELNVNALELDDSALYLCASSLAGLSDTQYFGPGTRLTVL.

This rearrangement joins TRBV28 to TRBJ1-1, with D tentatively TRBD1 (6 bases). The germline V gene has CDR1 MDHEN and CDR2 SYDVKM. V shed 8 bases and J shed 6 bases, with 13 bases lying between them. The CDR3 sequence is 12 residues long. The CDR3 reads CASYREWAEAFF. In nucleotides, the CDR3 is TGTGCCAGCTACAGGGAGTGGGCTGAAGCTTTCTTT.

This clone was recorded only once. The chain uses TRBV7-9 and TRBJ2-7; a possible D gene is TRBD2 (5 bases). Trimming stripped 5 bases from V and 6 bases from J, with 17 bases between. The CDR3 loop spans 14 amino acids. Germline V gene data show CDR1 as SEHNR and CDR2 as FQNEAQ (reference sequence). The CDR3 spells CASSVGLTRLEQYF. DNA of the CDR3: TGTGCCAGCAGCGTCGGACTCACGAGACTCGAGCAGTACTTC.

This chain connects TRBV27 to TRBJ2-1, with a tentative D call TRBD1 (6 bases). Trimming took 5 bases from V and 4 from J, leaving 15 bases between them. CDR1 is MNHEY, CDR2 SMNVEV, per germline (reference sequence). CDR3 length equals 15 residues. The CDR3 is CASSQRGSTYNEQFF. The CDR3, as DNA: TGTGCCAGCAGTCAAAGGGGGTCCACATACAATGAGCAGTTCTTC.

This chain connects TRBV12-3 or TRBV12-4 to TRBJ2-5, with a tentative D call TRBD2 (6 bases). The CDR3 is made up of 13 amino acids. Trimming left V 2 bases short and J 3 bases short, with 7 bases between. CDR3 region: CASSLSGEETQYF. CDR3 nucleotide sequence: TGTGCCAGCAGTTTATCGGGAGAAGAGACCCAGTACTTC.

The V call is TRBV6-5, the J call TRBJ2-3; perhaps TRBD2 as D (6 bases). V gave up 5 bases and J gave up 4 bases, with 13 bases separating them. The CDR3 length is 14 residues. Germline CDR1 reads MNHEY; CDR2 reads SVGAGI. This chain's CDR3 is CASSPGLLADTQYF. In DNA form, the CDR3 reads TGTGCCAGCAGTCCGGGACTCCTCGCAGATACGCAGTATTTT.

CDR3 nucleotides: TGTGCCAGCTCACCTCGGCTTTCCCGGGACAGGGATAACGAGCAGTACTTC. It yields the protein CASSPRLSRDRDNEQYF. The V and J genes are TRBV18 and TRBJ2-7; 9 nucleotides line up with TRBD1. The CDR3 length is 17 residues. Per the germline V gene, CDR1 is KGHSH and CDR2 is LQKENI. Trimming at V came to 3 bases and at J to 5 bases, leaving 14 bases not matched to a gene.

This clone occurred once. V usage is TRBV5-4 and J usage is TRBJ2-2; D is possibly TRBD1 (6 bases). Germline V gives CDR1 SGHNT, CDR2 YYREEE (reference sequence). CDR3 length: 15 residues. V dropped 6 bases and J dropped 1 base, with 13 bases sitting between them. As DNA, the CDR3 is TGTGCCAGCACCTGGGGGCAGGGGAACACCGGGGAGCTGTTTTTT. Its protein is CASTWGQGNTGELFF.